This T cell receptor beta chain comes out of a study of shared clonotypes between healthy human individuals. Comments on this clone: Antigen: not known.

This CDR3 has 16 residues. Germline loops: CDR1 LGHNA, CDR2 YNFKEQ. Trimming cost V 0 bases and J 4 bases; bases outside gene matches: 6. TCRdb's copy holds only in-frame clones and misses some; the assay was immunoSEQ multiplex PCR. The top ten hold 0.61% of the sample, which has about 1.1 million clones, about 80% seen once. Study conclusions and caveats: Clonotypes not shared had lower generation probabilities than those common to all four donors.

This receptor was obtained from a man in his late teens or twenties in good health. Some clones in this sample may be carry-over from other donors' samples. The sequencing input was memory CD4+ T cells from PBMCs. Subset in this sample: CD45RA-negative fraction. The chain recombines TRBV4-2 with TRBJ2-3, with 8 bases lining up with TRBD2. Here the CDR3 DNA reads TGTGCCAGCAGCCAAGAACCAGCGGGAGTTCCAGATACGCAGTATTTT. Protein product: CASSQEPAGVPDTQYF.